Listed here are 15 T cell receptor beta chains from one sample, sequenced in a study of blood T cell repertoires in COVID-19. Here immunoSEQ multiplex PCR was the method, and the copy in TCRdb shows in-frame clones only, minus some. This repertoire shows over 250,000 clones, roughly 88% found once; its top ten account for about 10%. The sample taken for sequencing was peripheral blood. All receptors derive from a woman in her 70s with acute or convalescent COVID-19.

The rearrangement uses TRBV5-1 and TRBJ1-4; TRBD1 matches 9 bases. The junction had 7 bases not matched to a gene; V was cut back by 4 bases and J by 3 bases. The germline V gene encodes CDR1 SGHRS and CDR2 YFSETQ. The length of the CDR3 is 16 residues. Here the CDR3 reads CASSNGQGQANEKLFF. CDR3 coding DNA: TGCGCCAGCAGCAATGGACAGGGGCAGGCTAATGAAAAACTGTTTTTT. Based on the CDR3 plus reference TRBV5-1 and TRBJ1-4, the full variable domain is KAGVTQTPRYLIKTRGQQVTLSCSPISGHRSVSWYQQTPGQGLQFLFEYFSETQRNKGNFPGRFSGRQFSNSRSEMNVSTLELGDSALYLCASSNGQGQANEKLFFGSGTQLSVL.

The sample holds a few counts of this clone. The rearrangement uses TRBV5-4 and TRBJ1-2, with 7 bases fitting TRBD1. This CDR3 contains 15 residues. J gave up 1 base and V 4 bases, and 7 bases lay outside the gene matches. Germline V gene sequence: CDR1 SGHNT, CDR2 YYREEE (reference sequence). The CDR3 bases are TGTGCCAGCAGCAACCCGACAGGGCTTAACTATGGCTACACCTTC. Its protein product is CASSNPTGLNYGYTF.

CDR3 residues: CASSRNLGSTIYF. CDR3 sequence (DNA): TGTGCCAGCAGCCGAAACCTTGGTAGCACCATATATTTT. This rearrangement joins TRBV11-2 to TRBJ1-3; D is ambiguous. Germline V gives CDR1 SGHAT, CDR2 FQNNGV. The CDR3 contains 13 residues. Trimming took off 5 bases at V and 9 bases at J, with 14 bases between the two ends.

The chain carries TRBV5-1 and TRBJ2-6; perhaps TRBD2 as D (6 bases). Trimming shortened V by 4 bases and J by 0 bases, and 17 bases separated the two germline ends. Per germline, CDR1 SGHRS and CDR2 YFSETQ. The CDR3 covers 18 residues. CDR3 nucleotides: TGCGCCAGCAGCCCGTTTCCGGCGGGGACCTCTGGGGCCAACGTCCTGACTTTC. Translating it yields CASSPFPAGTSGANVLTF.

The rearrangement links TRBV4-1 to TRBJ2-7; maybe TRBD1 (6 bases). The length of the CDR3 is 16 residues. V dropped 2 bases and J dropped 0 bases, with 14 bases sitting between them. Germline V gene data show CDR1 as MGHRA and CDR2 as YSYEKL. The CDR3 here is CASSQSPTGTSYEQYF. The CDR3 DNA follows: TGCGCCAGCAGCCAAAGCCCTACAGGGACCTCCTACGAGCAGTACTTC.

In regard to this clone: Within the sample, other DNA sequences also encode this same CDR3. V usage is TRBV6-5 and J usage is TRBJ1-3; D gene ambiguous. The CDR3 sequence is 12 residues long. The V and J ends lost 6 bases and 2 bases respectively, with 5 bases between them. Germline V gene sequence: CDR1 MNHEY, CDR2 SVGAGI. The CDR3 region is CASRAPGNTIYF. In DNA, the CDR3 is TGTGCCAGCAGGGCACCTGGAAACACCATATATTTT.

V usage is TRBV18 and J usage is TRBJ2-2; no firm D call. The CDR3 covers 14 residues. Germline V CDR1 and CDR2: KGHSH, LQKENI. V was shortened by 7 bases and J by 1 base, with 10 bases between the two germline ends. CDR3: CASCRSVNTGELFF. CDR3 coding DNA: TGTGCCAGCTGCCGTTCGGTGAACACCGGGGAGCTGTTTTTT.

The gene calls are TRBV6-4 and TRBJ1-2; D may be TRBD1 (6 bases). This CDR3 region has 15 residues. The germline CDR1 and CDR2 sequences are MRHNA and SNTAGT. Trimming cost V 2 bases and J 4 bases, with 14 bases left between them. For the CDR3, the DNA is TGTGCCAGCAGTGACCCCGGACAGAGTTTCTATGGCTACACCTTC. Protein: CASSDPGQSFYGYTF.

The genes are TRBV19 and TRBJ2-3; 11 bases fit TRBD2. Germline CDR1 reads LNHDA; CDR2 reads SQIVND (reference sequence). CDR3 size: 18 residues. The V gene end was trimmed by 1 base and the J gene end by 0 bases; junction bases not matched to a gene: 6. The CDR3 coding sequence is TGTGCCAGTAGTATAGGAGCGACTAGCGGGATTAGCACAGATACGCAGTATTTT. The encoded protein is CASSIGATSGISTDTQYF.

In this sample, this clone turned up once. The CDR3 coding sequence is TGTGCCAGCAGTCCCTACGCTGGTGAGCAGTTCTTC. Protein: CASSPYAGEQFF. This rearrangement joins TRBV6-6 to TRBJ2-1; unclear D gene. The CDR3 is made up of 12 amino acids. V was clipped by 5 bases and J by 9 bases, with 11 bases between them. Germline V lookup: CDR1 MNHNY, CDR2 SVGAGI (reference sequence).

This rearrangement joins TRBV11-2 to TRBJ1-2; 7 nucleotides agree with TRBD1. The germline V gene has CDR1 SGHAT and CDR2 FQNNGV. CDR3 length: 12 amino acids. Trimming at V came to 5 bases and at J to 13 bases, leaving 10 bases not matched to a gene. The CDR3 region has the DNA TGTGCCAGCAGCCCCCCGCGGACAGGTCCCACCTTC. Encoded protein: CASSPPRTGPTF.

This chain joins TRBV7-8 and TRBJ1-2; 7 bases align to TRBD1. This CDR3 spans 14 amino acids. Per germline, CDR1 SGHVS and CDR2 FQNEAQ. V lost 4 bases and J lost 4; bases outside the gene matches: 6. The CDR3 loop reads CASSSRQGGYGYTF. The DNA of the CDR3 is TGTGCCAGCAGCTCCAGACAGGGCGGCTATGGCTACACCTTC.

The chain recombines TRBV5-5 with TRBJ1-2; 7 bases are a match to TRBD1. The CDR3 contains 13 residues. CDR1 is SGHKS, CDR2 YYEKEE, per germline (reference sequence). After removal of 3 bases from V and 5 bases from J, the junction contained 4 bases not matched to a gene. For the CDR3, the DNA is TGTGCCAGCAGCTATACAGGGGATTATGGCTACACCTTC. Translated, it gives CASSYTGDYGYTF. Together with reference TRBV5-5 and TRBJ1-2, the CDR3 gives the full variable domain: DAGVTQSPTHLIKTRGQQVTLRCSPISGHKSVSWYQQVLGQGPQFIFQYYEKEERGRGNFPDRFSARQFPNYSSELNVNALLLGDSALYLCASSYTGDYGYTFGSGTRLTVV.

The rearrangement uses TRBV7-9 and TRBJ1-3, with no clear D. This CDR3 comprises 14 residues. Germline loops: CDR1 SEHNR, CDR2 FQNEAQ (reference sequence). V shed 2 bases and J shed 4 bases, with 9 bases lying between them. As DNA, the CDR3 is TGTGCCAGCAGCTTATTACAGCCAGGAAACACCATATATTTT. Protein product: CASSLLQPGNTIYF.

The chain employs TRBV11-3 and TRBJ2-2; 7 bases fit TRBD1. The CDR3 runs 18 residues. V was clipped by 5 bases and J by 3 bases; unmatched bases: 15. In germline, CDR1 is SGHNT, CDR2 YENEEA. The CDR3 DNA reads TGTGCCAGCAGCCTTGGGACAGTGGGTCGACCGGACACCGGGGAGCTGTTTTTT. It encodes CASSLGTVGRPDTGELFF.